This passage covers 28 T cell receptor delta chains from one sample sequenced in a study of γδ T cells in repeated Plasmodium falciparum infection. TCRdb fed the multiplex PCR reads to CATT. The table has tens of thousands of delta-chain clones, less than 1% seen once. Bulk repertoires came from Vgamma9/Vdelta2+ or Vdelta2-negative gammadelta T cells flow-sorted from PBMC. The material sequenced was gamma-delta T cells from blood. The receptor source for this set is a pool of human donors (malaria-infected and uninfected, not separated).

This clone was found a few times. The protein held in TCRdb is that of a much larger clone and does not match this DNA's translation at residue 14, likely because of a read error; the protein shown is translated from the DNA. V gene TRDV2 was called; the J gene was not; the listed D gene, TRDD3, was not tested against the DNA. Germline values: CDR1 GEAIGNYY, CDR2 EKD. This CDR3 spans 15 amino acids. CDR3 sequence reads: CACDTAGPGGDKLTF. The DNA for the CDR3 is TGTGCCTGTGACACGGCTGGCCCGGGGGGCGATAAACTCACCTTT.

This clone was found a few times. TCRdb shows a much larger clone's protein in place of this DNA's translation, and the two differ at residue 3, likely through a read error; the protein shown is translated from the DNA. V and J are TRDV1 and TRDJ1; D possibly corresponds to TRDD3 (5 bases). In the absence of a J gene in TCRdb, the DNA was matched to germline to assign it here. The germline V gene encodes CDR1 TSWWSYY and CDR2 QGS. CDR3 size: 18 residues. CDR3 protein: CAFGLPLGSLRYTDKLIF. The CDR3 DNA follows: TGTGCTTTTGGGCTCCCCCTGGGCTCTCTCCGGTACACCGATAAACTCATCTTT.

A word on this clone: It differs at one base from a far larger clone, so likely a read error. The same CDR3 is also encoded by other DNA sequences in this sample. The chain is built from TRAV38-2/DV8 and TRDJ1, with 12 bases aligning to TRDD3. TCRdb supplies no J gene; here it was assigned by aligning the nucleotide sequence to germline. The CDR3 is 25 amino acids. Germline V gives CDR1 TSESDYY, CDR2 QEAYKQQN. Here the CDR3 reads CAYRSVNFVKGDLLGDTGNTDKLIF. In DNA, the CDR3 is TGTGCTTATAGGAGCGTTAACTTCGTCAAAGGCGACCTCCTGGGGGATACGGGGAACACCGACAAACTCATCTTT.

This clone was counted a few times. TCRdb's entry gives the protein of a much larger clone, which mismatches this DNA's translation at residue 17, likely from a read error; the protein reported here is translated from the DNA. The V gene is TRDV2, the J gene TRDJ1; 8 nucleotides agree with TRDD3. The J gene was missing in TCRdb and was found by matching the end of the DNA to germline. CDR1 is GEAIGNYY and CDR2 is EKD in the germline V gene. The CDR3 covers 20 residues. CDR3 bases: TGTGCCTGTGACACCGAAGACAGGTTGACTGGGGGTCCACACACCGATAGACTCATCTTT. Protein: CACDTEDRLTGGPHTDRLIF.

To note about this clone: The amino acid sequence in TCRdb belongs to a much larger clone and departs from this DNA's translation at residue 20, likely a sequencing read error; the sequence shown is translated from the DNA. The sample holds other DNA sequences that translate to the same CDR3. This chain links TRDV1 with TRDJ1; 10 nucleotides agree with TRDD3. There are 26 residues in the CDR3. Germline trimming cut 4 bases from V and 3 bases from J; bases unmatched to any gene: 38. CDR1 is TSWWSYY and CDR2 is QGS in the germline V gene. The CDR3 DNA follows: TGTGCTCTTGGGGTTGTATTAATTCCTACCCCCCTCGCTGATCGTCTGCTGGGGGATATACCCGATAAACTCATCTTT. Its protein product is CALGVVLIPTPLADRLLGDIPDKLIF.

This clone was seen at least ten times. TCRdb records a much larger clone's protein for this DNA, with a difference at residue 6 that likely arises from a read error; the protein given is the translation of the DNA. This chain uses TRDV1 with TRDJ1, with 7 bases that match TRDD3. This CDR3 comprises 14 residues. V dropped 9 bases and J dropped 4; count of bases not matched to a gene: 11. The germline gives CDR1 TSWWSYY, CDR2 QGS. The CDR3 sequence is CALLGGTGFDKLIF. CDR3 nucleotides: TGTGCTCTCCTGGGGGGTACCGGCTTCGATAAACTCATCTTT.

This clone was seen more than once but under ten times. A single base is all that separates this from a far larger clone, so a read error is likely. The sample contains more than one DNA sequence encoding this CDR3. The chain recombines TRDV1 with TRDJ1, with a weak D call TRDD3 (8 bases). Germline V gene sequence: CDR1 TSWWSYY, CDR2 QGS. This CDR3 is 18 amino acids long. V lost 3 bases and J 8 bases, leaving 28 bases between the germline ends. The CDR3 reads CALGDRNSYKGWGTKLIF. CDR3 in DNA: TGTGCTCTTGGGGACCGCAATTCCTACAAGGGCTGGGGGACCAAACTCATCTTT.

With respect to this clone: TCRdb assigns this DNA the protein of a much larger clone, which departs from its translation at residue 12; this likely reflects a read error, and the protein shown comes from translating the DNA. This chain uses TRDV2 with TRDJ1, with 12 bases fitting TRDD3. The germline V gene has CDR1 GEAIGNYY and CDR2 EKD. The V gene end was trimmed by 3 bases and the J gene end by 4 bases; junction bases not matched to a gene: 11. The CDR3 extends over 17 amino acids. The CDR3 DNA sequence: TGTGCCTGTGACTCGATTCTACTGGGGGATACCCTCGATAAACTCATCTTT. This gives the protein CACDSILLGDTLDKLIF.

This clone was counted only a few times. The translation of this DNA and the TCRdb protein of a much larger clone differ at residue 12, probably owing to a read error; the protein shown here is translated from the DNA. The chain employs TRDV2 and TRDJ1; D is possibly TRDD3 (5 bases). CDR3 size: 15 residues. Germline V gene sequence: CDR1 GEAIGNYY, CDR2 EKD. In DNA, the CDR3 is TGTGCCTGTGACCATACTGGCCACCCCGACGATGAACTCATCTTT. Translation gives CACDHTGHPDDELIF.

Many counts were recorded for this clone. The protein given by TCRdb reflects a much larger clone and differs at residue 5 from this DNA's translation, likely from a read error; the protein shown is the DNA's translation. The CDR3 region has the DNA TGTGCTCTTGGGGGACGACCTACCTCGCTAACTGGGGGATACGCTGCCGGGTACACCGATAAACTCATCTTT. It codes for CALGGRPTSLTGGYAAGYTDKLIF. This rearrangement joins TRDV1 to TRDJ1; 13 positions match TRDD3. V was pared by 4 bases and J by 0 bases, with 26 bases of the junction left unmatched. There are 24 residues in the CDR3. Per the germline V gene, CDR1 is TSWWSYY and CDR2 is QGS.

On this clone itself: TCRdb's protein for this DNA is that of a much larger clone and differs from the translation at residue 12, likely a read error; the protein shown is the DNA translation. The V call is TRDV2, the J call TRDJ2; 9 nucleotides match TRDD3. TCRdb lists no J gene, so it was determined here by aligning the DNA to germline. This CDR3 has 17 residues. V lost 1 base, J lost 7 bases, and 12 bases stayed unmatched. In germline, CDR1 is GEAIGNYY, CDR2 EKD. Here the CDR3 reads CACDTVGDTRAIAQLFF. The CDR3 bases are TGTGCCTGTGACACAGTAGGGGATACGCGGGCGATAGCACAACTCTTCTTT.

For this clone: The amino acid sequence in TCRdb belongs to a much larger clone and departs from this DNA's translation at residue 13, likely a sequencing read error; the sequence shown is translated from the DNA. The chain links TRDV2 to TRDJ1; 9 bases agree with TRDD3. TCRdb records no J gene; here it was assigned by comparing the DNA to germline. Germline trimming cut 1 base from V and 0 bases from J; bases unmatched to any gene: 14. Germline CDR1 and CDR2: GEAIGNYY and EKD. The CDR3 has 19 residues. CDR3 sequence: CACDTGTGGPPLHTDKLIF. The CDR3 region has the DNA TGTGCCTGTGACACGGGTACTGGGGGACCTCCTTTGCACACCGATAAACTCATCTTT.

This clone was seen a few times. This is likely an artifact of a read error, given a far larger clone one base away. Other DNA sequences within the sample encode an identical CDR3. The chain combines TRDV1 with TRDJ1; D gene ambiguous. Germline CDR1 TSWWSYY, CDR2 QGS. The CDR3 runs 15 residues. The CDR3 DNA is TGTGCTCTTGGGGAAAGGAAGCGTCTCACCGACAAACTCATCTTT. It yields the protein CALGERKRLTDKLIF.

This clone was counted at least ten times. A single base is all that separates this from a far larger clone, so a read error is likely. The sample holds other DNA sequences that translate to the same CDR3. CDR3 in DNA: TGTGCCTGTGATACCGTCATGGGGACTGGGGGATTCGCCACCGATAAACTCATCTTT. Translating gives CACDTVMGTGGFATDKLIF. The chain recombines TRDV2 with TRDJ1; 10 bases line up with TRDD3. TCRdb records no J gene; here it was assigned by comparing the DNA to germline. V was clipped by 4 bases and J by 1 base; unmatched bases: 17. This CDR3 contains 19 residues. Germline values: CDR1 GEAIGNYY, CDR2 EKD.

With respect to this clone: A far larger clone is one base from this, pointing to a likely read error. The identical CDR3 is also encoded by other nucleotide sequences in the sample. J is TRDJ1 and V is TRDV2, with 11 bases matching TRDD3. Assignment of the J gene here rests on matching the DNA to germline, because TCRdb gives none. This CDR3 comprises 16 residues. Germline V gene data show CDR1 as GEAIGNYY and CDR2 as EKD. The V gene end was trimmed by 4 bases and the J gene end by 0 bases; junction bases not matched to a gene: 6. The CDR3 is CACDTMGDTDTDKLIF. The CDR3 nucleotides are TGTGCCTGTGATACGATGGGGGATACGGACACCGATAAACTCATCTTT.

This clone was detected only a few times. This DNA translates differently at residue 19 from the TCRdb protein, which is that of a much larger clone; a read error is likely, and the protein shown is the DNA's own translation. J is TRDJ1 and V is TRDV1; 9 bases are a match to TRDD3. The J gene, missing from TCRdb, was assigned here through DNA to germline matching. The CDR3 extends over 22 amino acids. Germline V gives CDR1 TSWWSYY, CDR2 QGS. Here the CDR3 reads CALGELDGGNYWGNPHTDELIF. The DNA for the CDR3 is TGTGCTCTTGGGGAACTAGATGGAGGGAACTACTGGGGGAATCCGCACACCGATGAACTCATCTTT.

This clone was picked up a small number of times. The TCRdb protein, from a much larger clone, departs from this DNA's translation at residue 17, likely by read error; the protein shown derives from the DNA. The V gene is TRDV1, the J gene TRDJ1; a possible D gene is TRDD3 (5 bases). TCRdb supplies no J gene; here it was assigned by aligning the nucleotide sequence to germline. The CDR3 extends over 20 amino acids. Germline CDR1 and CDR2: TSWWSYY and QGS. CDR3 protein: CALGERLPGGYLKYTDRLIF. The CDR3 nucleotides read TGTGCTCTTGGGGAACGATTACCAGGGGGCTATTTAAAGTACACCGATAGACTCATCTTT.

Of note for this clone: The protein TCRdb gives is from a much larger clone and does not agree with this DNA's translation at residue 9, likely a read error; the protein shown here comes from the DNA. This rearrangement joins TRDV1 to TRDJ1; no clear D gene. TCRdb records no J gene; here it was assigned by comparing the DNA to germline. V was shortened by 3 bases and J by 4 bases, with 24 bases between the two germline ends. CDR1 TSWWSYY and CDR2 QGS come from the germline V gene. There are 18 residues in the CDR3. CDR3 in amino acids: CALGELRPPPVGFDKLIF. CDR3 bases: TGTGCTCTTGGGGAGTTAAGGCCTCCCCCCGTCGGGTTCGATAAACTCATCTTT.

This clone was observed at least ten times. The protein TCRdb gives is from a much larger clone and does not agree with this DNA's translation at residue 16, likely a read error; the protein shown here comes from the DNA. No J gene was called, and the V gene is TRDV2; the D call of TRDD3 is as the table states it, not checked on the DNA. The CDR3 has 17 amino acids. Germline V gene sequence: CDR1 GEAIGNYY, CDR2 EKD. The CDR3 is CACDIWGPSQGTDKLTF. The CDR3 DNA reads as TGTGCCTGTGACATCTGGGGGCCTTCCCAGGGCACCGATAAACTCACCTTT.

This clone was seen more than once but under ten times. The TCRdb protein, from a much larger clone, departs from this DNA's translation at residue 14, likely by read error; the protein shown derives from the DNA. The chain couples TRDV2 to TRDJ1; TRDD3 matches at 8 bases. Germline trimming cut 3 bases from V and 3 bases from J; bases unmatched to any gene: 20. The germline gives CDR1 GEAIGNYY, CDR2 EKD. The CDR3 extends over 19 amino acids. CDR3 residues: CACDSKKLGGDLYADKLIF. Written as DNA, the CDR3 is TGTGCCTGTGACTCCAAAAAACTGGGGGGCGACCTGTACGCCGATAAACTCATCTTT.

This clone showed up just a few times. TCRdb has a much larger clone's protein, which differs at residue 14 from the translation of this DNA, likely because of a read error; what is shown is the protein translated from the DNA. The chain links TRDV1 to TRDJ1; 12 bases are a match to TRDD3. The J gene comes from matching the DNA to germline here; TCRdb lacks it. The length of the CDR3 is 19 residues. V shed 3 bases and J 3 bases; nucleotides not matched to a gene: 14. The germline CDR1 and CDR2 sequences are TSWWSYY and QGS. The CDR3 sequence is CALGDRDWGIPRNADKLIF. For the CDR3, the DNA is TGTGCTCTTGGGGACCGCGACTGGGGGATACCCAGAAACGCCGATAAACTCATCTTT.

Details on this clone: TCRdb's protein, taken from a much larger clone, differs from this DNA's translation at residue 6, likely owing to a read error; the protein displayed comes from the DNA. CDR3 protein: CALGEDPGISNYTDKLIF. CDR3 nucleotides: TGTGCTCTTGGGGAGGACCCGGGGATATCCAATTACACCGATAAACTCATCTTT. The V gene is TRDV1, the J gene TRDJ1, with 7 nucleotides matching TRDD3. V was clipped by 3 bases and J by 0 bases; unmatched bases: 13. CDR1 and CDR2 (germline): TSWWSYY, QGS. The CDR3 has 18 amino acids.

About this clone itself: Translating this DNA gives a protein that differs at residue 8 from the TCRdb one, which belongs to a much larger clone; a read error is likely, and the protein shown is this translation. The rearrangement links TRDV2 to TRDJ1, with TRDD3 matching over 9 bases. No J segment appears in TCRdb, so it was assigned here by matching the sequence to germline. The V and J ends lost 1 base and 0 bases, in that order; junction bases with no gene match: 11. CDR3 length: 18 amino acids. Germline-derived CDR1 and CDR2 are GEAIGNYY and EKD. CDR3 loop: CACDTLERLGDDTDKLIF. DNA for the CDR3: TGTGCCTGTGACACTTTGGAAAGACTGGGGGACGACACCGATAAACTCATCTTT.

This clone has just a few counts. The TCRdb protein comes from a much larger clone and disagrees with this DNA's translation at residue 6, likely due to a read error; the protein given here is derived from the DNA. The rearrangement links TRDV1 to TRDJ1; tentatively, D is TRDD2 (5 bases). This CDR3 is built from 19 residues. Trimming took off 2 bases at V and 1 base at J, with 23 bases between the two ends. Looked up from germline, CDR1 is TSWWSYY and CDR2 is QGS. The CDR3 reads CALGETNSHTSSPTDKLIF. In DNA, the CDR3 is TGTGCTCTTGGGGAAACAAACTCTCACACTTCTTCCCCCACCGATAAACTCATCTTT.

A few counts support this clone. TCRdb's protein, taken from a much larger clone, differs from this DNA's translation at residue 3, likely owing to a read error; the protein displayed comes from the DNA. This chain links TRDV1 with TRDJ1, with 9 nucleotides matching TRDD3. Because TCRdb records no J gene, it was assigned here through a match of the DNA to germline. Germline V lookup: CDR1 TSWWSYY, CDR2 QGS. This CDR3 region has 22 residues. The CDR3 DNA sequence: TGTGCTCCTGGGGAACTAGTCTTAGTGTTGGGGATACGTGGATTTTACACCGATAAACTCATCTTT. Its protein is CAPGELVLVLGIRGFYTDKLIF.

Of note for this clone: The protein given by TCRdb reflects a much larger clone and differs at residue 6 from this DNA's translation, likely from a read error; the protein shown is the DNA's translation. This chain uses TRDV2 with TRDJ1; 9 bases agree with TRDD3. Germline matching of the DNA provided the J gene here, since TCRdb leaves it blank. V shed 6 bases, J shed 0 bases, and the junction held 16 bases outside the gene matches. The CDR3 contains 18 residues. The germline CDR1 and CDR2 sequences are GEAIGNYY and EKD. The CDR3 loop is CACSSWGTGGPYTDKLIF. Written as DNA, the CDR3 is TGTGCCTGTTCTTCCTGGGGTACTGGGGGACCTTACACCGATAAACTCATCTTT.

This clone was seen at least ten times. The protein recorded in TCRdb matches a much larger clone and deviates from this DNA's translation at residue 5, suggesting a read error; the protein here is obtained by translating the DNA. The rearrangement links TRDV2 to TRDJ1; D is possibly TRDD3 (5 bases). V lost 3 bases to trimming and J lost 0 bases, with 19 bases between them. This CDR3 has 17 residues. Germline V gene data show CDR1 as GEAIGNYY and CDR2 as EKD. CDR3: CACDAVSSGGYTDKLIF. The DNA for the CDR3 is TGTGCCTGTGACGCCGTGTCGTCCGGGGGCTACACCGATAAACTCATCTTT.

This clone has just a few counts. TCRdb's entry gives the protein of a much larger clone, which mismatches this DNA's translation at residue 4, likely from a read error; the protein reported here is translated from the DNA. The J gene is TRDJ1, the V gene TRDV2; D may be TRDD3 (6 bases). Matching the DNA to germline supplied the J gene, which TCRdb does not give. Germline V gene data show CDR1 as GEAIGNYY and CDR2 as EKD. The CDR3 covers 16 residues. V was pared by 6 bases and J by 2 bases, with 21 bases between. The CDR3 DNA sequence: TGTGCCTGTAACTCCCTGGGGCCTACCGGGACCGATAAACTCATCTTT. This translates into CACNSLGPTGTDKLIF.